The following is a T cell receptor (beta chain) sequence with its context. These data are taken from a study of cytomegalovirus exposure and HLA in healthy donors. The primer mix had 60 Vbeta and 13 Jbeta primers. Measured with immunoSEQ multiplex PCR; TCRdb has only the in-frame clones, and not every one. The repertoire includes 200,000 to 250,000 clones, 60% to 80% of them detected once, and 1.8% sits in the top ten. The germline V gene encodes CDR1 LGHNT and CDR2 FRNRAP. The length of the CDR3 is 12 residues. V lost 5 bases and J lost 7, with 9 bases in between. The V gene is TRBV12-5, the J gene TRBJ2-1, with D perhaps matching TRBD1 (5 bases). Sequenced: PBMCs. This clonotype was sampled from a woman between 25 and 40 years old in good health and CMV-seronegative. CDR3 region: CASGHTGNEQFF. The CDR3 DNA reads TGTGCTAGTGGTCATACAGGAAATGAGCAGTTCTTC.